This is a list of T cell receptor beta chains from one sample in a study of cytomegalovirus exposure and HLA in healthy donors. Libraries were prepared by immunoSEQ multiplex PCR; TCRdb keeps only in-frame clonotypes and omits some of them. The sample gives some 200,000 clones, roughly four fifths of which show up once; about 1.9% is in the top ten. Specimen: PBMCs. All receptors come from a woman between 25 and 40 years old in good health and CMV-seropositive. CDR3s include the opening cysteine and the closing phenylalanine or tryptophan. The D gene is left open where the match is weak. The size entry is marked missing in some rows and otherwise reads once, few, many or a size class.

J gene: TRBJ1-1
clone size: once
D gene: -
V gene: TRBV11-2
CDR3 protein: CASSFALANTEAFF
CDR3 DNA: TGTGCCAGCAGCTTCGCACTAGCGAACACTGAAGCTTTCTTT

J gene: TRBJ2-5
clone size: -
D gene: TRBD2
V gene: TRBV7-2
CDR3 protein: CASSPRLAQETQYF
CDR3 DNA: TGTGCCAGCAGCCCGAGACTAGCTCAAGAGACCCAGTACTTC

J gene: TRBJ1-2
clone size: -
D gene: TRBD1
V gene: TRBV19
CDR3 protein: CASSIDWQGDRGYTF
CDR3 DNA: TGTGCCAGTAGTATAGATTGGCAGGGGGATCGTGGCTACACCTTC

J gene: TRBJ2-7
clone size: -
D gene: -
V gene: TRBV4-1
CDR3 protein: CASSQERTASGASYEQYF
CDR3 DNA: TGCGCCAGCAGCCAGGAGCGGACAGCCTCAGGGGCTTCCTACGAGCAGTACTTC

J gene: TRBJ1-3
clone size: -
D gene: -
V gene: TRBV4-2
CDR3 protein: CASSQAAGSSGNTIYF
CDR3 DNA: TGTGCCAGCAGCCAAGCCGCAGGATCCTCTGGAAACACCATATATTTT

J gene: TRBJ1-2
clone size: -
D gene: -
V gene: TRBV10-3
CDR3 protein: CAISDGGNYGYTF
CDR3 DNA: TGTGCCATCAGTGATGGGGGGAACTATGGCTACACCTTC

J gene: TRBJ2-2
clone size: -
D gene: -
V gene: TRBV11-2
CDR3 protein: CASSPTDRTYTGELFF
CDR3 DNA: TGTGCCAGCAGCCCAACGGACAGAACTTACACCGGGGAGCTGTTTTTT

J gene: TRBJ2-1
clone size: -
D gene: -
V gene: TRBV7-8
CDR3 protein: CASSRWQGGSNEQFF
CDR3 DNA: TGTGCCAGCAGCCGTTGGCAGGGGGGCTCGAATGAGCAGTTCTTC

J gene: TRBJ1-1
clone size: -
D gene: -
V gene: TRBV19
CDR3 protein: CASSYRSMNTEAFF
CDR3 DNA: TGTGCCAGTAGTTACAGGAGTATGAACACTGAAGCTTTCTTT

J gene: TRBJ2-1
clone size: -
D gene: -
V gene: TRBV5-1
CDR3 protein: CASSLGSLRSNEQFF
CDR3 DNA: TGCGCCAGCAGCTTGGGGTCATTACGTAGCAATGAGCAGTTCTTC

J gene: TRBJ1-1
clone size: -
D gene: -
V gene: TRBV28
CDR3 protein: CASSLFRGDYGAFF
CDR3 DNA: TGTGCCAGCAGTTTATTTCGGGGGGATTACGGAGCTTTCTTT

J gene: TRBJ1-2
clone size: -
D gene: -
V gene: TRBV10-3
CDR3 protein: CAISGTGLDYGYTF
CDR3 DNA: TGTGCCATCAGTGGTACAGGGCTCGACTATGGCTACACCTTC

J gene: TRBJ2-5
clone size: -
D gene: -
V gene: TRBV19
CDR3 protein: CASSDSSRTQYF
CDR3 DNA: TGTGCCAGTAGTGACAGTTCAAGGACCCAGTACTTC